The TCR beta chain described here comes from a study of T cells expressing NK-cell markers. Germline lookup yields CDR1 DFQATT and CDR2 SNEGSKA (reference sequence). The CDR3 consists of 16 residues. Note on this clonotype: Its antigen remains unknown.

Overall study findings and caveats: In a handful of donors, dominant clonotypes made up roughly 25-60.1% of CD3+CD56-NKG2C+ cells.

5'RACE template switching with UMIs produced the TCR beta cDNA. Each CDR3 protein gets one entry in TCRdb, which reprocessed the 5' RACE reads and gives no DNA. This repertoire includes roughly 380,000 distinct CDR3 sequences. The chain joins TRBV20-1 to TRBJ2-3; the D gene TCRdb calls, TRBD1, cannot be checked with no DNA. The sequencing sample was made of blood T cells: a sorted CD56 or NKG2C T cell subset, CD4+ or CD8+ T cells, or bulk PBMC T cells (not recorded which). The TCR originated in a man aged 18 to 70 in good health. The CDR3 is CSAPIWSPGTTDTQYF.